Sequencing of this TCR beta chain was carried out in a study of T cell changes during pregnancy in multiple sclerosis. Assay: immunoSEQ multiplex PCR; the TCRdb copy retains only in-frame clones and omits some. The top ten clones hold approximately 0.71% of a sample with over 60,000 clones, 91% of them seen once. This clone was counted only a few times. Trimming cost V 0 bases and J 1 base, with 6 bases left between them. The CDR3 contains 14 residues. Germline values: CDR1 KGHSH, CDR2 LQKENI. This material consisted of peripheral blood, taken in the third trimester of pregnancy. The TCR comes from a female donor in good health, enrolled as a control in a pregnancy study. This chain joins TRBV18 and TRBJ1-1; D not resolved. CDR3 loop: CASSPPTANTEAFF. The CDR3 DNA follows: TGTGCCAGCTCACCACCAACAGCGAACACTGAAGCTTTCTTT.